This is a list of T cell receptor beta chains from one sample in a study of cytomegalovirus exposure and HLA in healthy donors. Repertoires were generated with immunoSEQ multiplex PCR, while TCRdb's copy carries only in-frame clones and drops some. The sample contains around 200,000 clones, about 86% of which appear only once. Sequencing was done on a sample of PBMCs. The receptors come from a woman in her thirties in good health and CMV-seronegative. CDR3s include the opening cysteine and the closing phenylalanine or tryptophan. D genes are given only for firm matches. For some rows the clone size is stated as once, few or many, or as a class when expanded; others skip it.

j_call clone_size d_call v_call cdr3_aa cdr3_nt
TRBJ2-7 NA TRBD2 TRBV5-1 CASSLGEGRGEQYF TGCGCCAGCAGCTTGGGGGAGGGAAGGGGCGAGCAGTACTTC
TRBJ2-1 NA TRBD1 TRBV16 CASSQTPPGTGKNNEQFF TGTGCCAGCAGCCAAACCCCTCCCGGGACAGGGAAAAACAATGAGCAGTTCTTC
TRBJ1-5 once TRBD1 TRBV28 CASSPLPRGRSQPQHF TGTGCCAGCAGCCCACTCCCCAGGGGGCGAAGTCAGCCCCAGCATTTT
TRBJ2-7 NA NA TRBV5-6 CASSLDPRGSSYEQYF TGTGCCAGCAGCTTGGACCCGAGAGGAAGCTCCTACGAGCAGTACTTC
TRBJ1-4 NA TRBD1 TRBV7-3 CASSGRTGEGEKLFF TGTGCCAGCAGCGGACGGACAGGGGAGGGTGAAAAACTGTTTTTT
TRBJ2-2 NA NA TRBV5-1 CASSLEISGELFF TGCGCCAGCAGCTTGGAAATCTCCGGGGAGCTGTTTTTT
TRBJ2-5 NA TRBD1 TRBV29-1 CSGGQGAGEQYF TGCAGCGGGGGGCAGGGGGCTGGGGAGCAGTACTTC
TRBJ2-5 NA NA TRBV5-5 CASSLRRVQETQYF TGTGCCAGCAGCTTGAGGCGGGTTCAAGAGACCCAGTACTTC
TRBJ2-2 NA TRBD2 TRBV2 CASSETSGSPGELFF TGTGCCAGCAGTGAGACTAGCGGGAGTCCCGGGGAGCTGTTTTTT
TRBJ2-2 few NA TRBV9 CASSWQQVDTGELFF TGTGCCAGCTCGTGGCAACAGGTGGACACCGGGGAGCTGTTTTTT
TRBJ2-3 NA TRBD1 TRBV18 CASSPAKGASTDTQYF TGTGCCAGCTCACCAGCAAAGGGGGCGAGCACAGATACGCAGTATTTT
TRBJ2-1 few TRBD2 TRBV10-3 CAISERLAGAEQFF TGTGCCATCAGTGAGAGACTAGCGGGAGCTGAGCAGTTCTTC
TRBJ2-7 once NA TRBV6-1 CASSEAHGSSDEQYF TGTGCCAGCAGTGAAGCGCACGGGAGTAGCGACGAGCAGTACTTC
TRBJ1-1 NA NA TRBV5-6 CASSHNTEAFF TGTGCCAGCAGCCATAACACTGAAGCTTTCTTT
TRBJ2-1 NA TRBD2 TRBV5-1 CASSRTSGGAKNEQFF TGCGCCAGCAGCCGGACTAGCGGGGGGGCAAAGAATGAGCAGTTCTTC
TRBJ2-2 NA TRBD1 TRBV28 CASSARTGLGTGELFF TGTGCCAGCAGTGCCAGGACAGGGTTGGGCACCGGGGAGCTGTTTTTT
TRBJ1-5 NA TRBD1 TRBV28 CASSRDRGTQPQHF TGTGCCAGCAGTCGGGACAGGGGCACTCAGCCCCAGCATTTT
TRBJ2-1 NA NA TRBV4-1 CASRRGITGNDEQFF TGCGCCAGCAGACGAGGAATTACAGGGAACGATGAGCAGTTCTTC
TRBJ1-5 once NA TRBV19 CASSISGNQPQHF TGTGCCAGTAGTATCTCAGGGAATCAGCCCCAGCATTTT
TRBJ1-5 NA NA TRBV6-1 CATPERGLGQPQHF TGTGCCACTCCGGAACGGGGTCTTGGGCAGCCCCAGCATTTT
TRBJ2-6 NA TRBD2 TRBV5-1 CASSLVLAGSGANVLTF TGCGCCAGCAGCTTGGTTCTAGCGGGGTCAGGGGCCAACGTCCTGACTTTC
TRBJ1-3 NA NA TRBV29-1 CSVARTAGNTIYF TGCAGCGTCGCAAGGACAGCTGGAAACACCATATATTTT
TRBJ2-5 few NA TRBV18 CASSPRVWETQYF TGTGCCAGCTCACCCAGGGTCTGGGAGACCCAGTACTTC
TRBJ1-1 NA NA TRBV7-9 CASSLMDSLTEAFF TGTGCCAGCAGCTTAATGGACAGCCTCACTGAAGCTTTCTTT
TRBJ2-1 NA NA TRBV9 CASSVGRQTYNEQFF TGTGCCAGCAGCGTAGGGCGGCAGACCTACAATGAGCAGTTCTTC
TRBJ1-2 NA TRBD1 TRBV6-6 CASSLQGASHGYTF TGTGCCAGCAGTTTACAGGGGGCAAGTCACGGCTACACCTTC
TRBJ2-5 NA NA TRBV7-7 CASSLAGQGRETQYF TGTGCTAGCAGCTTAGCGGGACAGGGAAGGGAGACCCAGTACTTC
TRBJ2-3 NA NA TRBV6-5 CASRMGGASTDTQYF TGTGCCTCTAGAATGGGGGGGGCCAGCACAGATACGCAGTATTTT